This T cell receptor (beta chain) emerged from a study of blood T cells in healthy people across ages. Study-level information: The template switching approach captured approximately one barcoded beta molecule for every two T cells.

The germline gives CDR1 MNHEY, CDR2 SVGEGT. V was clipped by 7 bases and J by 3 bases, with 16 bases between them. The CDR3 runs to 14 residues. In each sample, at least 6.5 million PBMCs were isolated. Combining a sample-barcoded 5' primer with a J-beta primer mix, a second PCR ran for about 7 to 11 cycles. Each cDNA molecule was tagged by a template-switch adaptor that had 12 random nucleotides. Individual samples furnished no less than 2.5 million CDR3-containing paired-end reads apiece. TCRdb analysed the 5' RACE reads with MiXCR anew, one entry per CDR3 protein. This table holds 1,500,000 or so distinct CDR3 sequences, about 45% found once.

V and J are TRBV6-2 or TRBV6-3 and TRBJ2-7, with D perhaps assigned TRBD1 or TRBD2 (5 bases each). The sequence came from a woman under 30 in good health. Material for sequencing was blood. The CDR3 region is CASTRDPRNYEQYF. CDR3 sequence (DNA): TGTGCCAGCACCAGGGACCCGCGGAACTACGAGCAGTACTTC.